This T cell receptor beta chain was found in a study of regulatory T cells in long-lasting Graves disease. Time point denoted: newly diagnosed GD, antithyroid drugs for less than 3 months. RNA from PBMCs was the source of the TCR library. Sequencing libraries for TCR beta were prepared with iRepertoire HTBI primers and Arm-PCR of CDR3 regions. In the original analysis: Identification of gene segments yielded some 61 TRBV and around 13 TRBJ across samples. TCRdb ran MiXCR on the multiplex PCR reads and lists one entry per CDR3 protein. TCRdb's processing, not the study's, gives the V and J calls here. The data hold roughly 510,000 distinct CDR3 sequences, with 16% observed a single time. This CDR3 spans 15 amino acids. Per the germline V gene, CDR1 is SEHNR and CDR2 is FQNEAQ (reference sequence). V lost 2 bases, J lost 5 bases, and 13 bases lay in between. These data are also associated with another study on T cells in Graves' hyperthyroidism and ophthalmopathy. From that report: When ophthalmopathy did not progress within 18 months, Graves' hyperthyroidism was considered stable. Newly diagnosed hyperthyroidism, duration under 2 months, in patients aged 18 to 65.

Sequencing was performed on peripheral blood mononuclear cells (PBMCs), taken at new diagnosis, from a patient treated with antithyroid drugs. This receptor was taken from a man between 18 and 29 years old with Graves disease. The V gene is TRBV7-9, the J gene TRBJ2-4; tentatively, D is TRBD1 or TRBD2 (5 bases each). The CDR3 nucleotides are TGTGCCAGCAGCTTATTTTGGGGGTCAGAAAACATTCAGTACTTC. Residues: CASSLFWGSENIQYF.